This TCR beta chain was sequenced during a study of blood T cells in healthy people across ages. Overall study context: About one barcoded beta molecule was captured per two T cells (by template switching). Findings of the study overall: More naive CD4+ cells and higher diversity were found in long-lived than in aged donors.

Sample-barcoded 5' priming and a J-beta primer mix drove a second PCR of about 6 to 11 cycles. TCRdb passed the 5' RACE reads through MiXCR, listing each CDR3 protein once. The sample holds about 580,000 distinct CDR3 sequences; around half are singletons and the top ten take around 23%. Comments on this clonotype: Antigen: not known.

Researchers collected roughly 10 milliliters of peripheral blood from every single donor. Total RNA extraction produced at least 6 micrograms (per sample) for the study. Germline CDR1 SGDLS, CDR2 YYNGEE. This CDR3 has 15 amino acids. V shed 3 bases and J 8 bases; nucleotides not matched to a gene: 7. This clonotype was sampled from a man aged 80 or over in good health. This rearrangement joins TRBV9 to TRBJ1-6; TRBD1 aligns across 8 bases. The sequenced sample consisted of blood. DNA of the CDR3: TGTGCCAGCAGCGAACAGGGGGGGTGGGATTCACCCCTCCACTTT. Translation gives CASSEQGGWDSPLHF.